The clone carrying this T cell receptor (beta chain) showed up many times. The antigen is unknown. Unsorted libraries were generated from 2 million PBMCs. These cells had been stored in RNAlater at -80 C. Synthesis of cDNA was performed by 5'RACE using 10-nucleotide random UMIs. TCRdb used MiXCR to reprocess the 5' RACE reads, holding one entry per CDR3 protein. Among roughly 62,000 distinct CDR3 sequences listed, 2% to 3% were seen once. Germline-derived CDR1 and CDR2 are MNHEY and SVGAGI. Trimming removed 2 bases from V and 2 bases from J, with 4 bases in between. The CDR3 is 13 amino acids. The source of the sample is a study of neurological immune-mediated disorders. Study at large: Multiple sclerosis patients numbered around 35, of whom about 31 were relapsing-remitting and 3 secondary progressive. Study-level findings and limits: HTLV-1-associated myelopathy had the most TCR clonal expansion, and multiple sclerosis had the least, less than healthy controls.

V and J are TRBV6-5 and TRBJ1-5, with D unclear. This sequence originates from a middle-aged man with multiple sclerosis. The sample taken for sequencing was PBMCs. Here the CDR3 DNA reads TGTGCCAGCAGTTACATAGGCAATCAGCCCCAGCATTTT. It specifies CASSYIGNQPQHF.